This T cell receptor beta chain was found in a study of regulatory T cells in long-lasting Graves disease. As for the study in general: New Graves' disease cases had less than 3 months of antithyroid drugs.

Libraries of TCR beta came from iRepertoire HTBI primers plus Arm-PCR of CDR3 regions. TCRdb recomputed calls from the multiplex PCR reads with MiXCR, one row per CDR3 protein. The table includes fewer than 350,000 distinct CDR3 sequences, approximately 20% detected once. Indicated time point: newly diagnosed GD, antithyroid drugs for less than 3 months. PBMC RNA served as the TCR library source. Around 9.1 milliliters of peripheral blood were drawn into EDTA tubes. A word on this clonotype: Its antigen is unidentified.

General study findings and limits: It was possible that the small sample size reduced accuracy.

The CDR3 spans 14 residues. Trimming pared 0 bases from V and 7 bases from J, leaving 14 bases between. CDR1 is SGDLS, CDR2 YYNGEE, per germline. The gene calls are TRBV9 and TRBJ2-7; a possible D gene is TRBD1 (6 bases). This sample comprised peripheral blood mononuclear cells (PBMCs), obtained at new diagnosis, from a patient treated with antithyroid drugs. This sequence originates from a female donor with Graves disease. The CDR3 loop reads CASSVAASDREQYF. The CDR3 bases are TGTGCCAGCAGCGTAGCGGCCTCAGACAGGGAGCAGTACTTC.